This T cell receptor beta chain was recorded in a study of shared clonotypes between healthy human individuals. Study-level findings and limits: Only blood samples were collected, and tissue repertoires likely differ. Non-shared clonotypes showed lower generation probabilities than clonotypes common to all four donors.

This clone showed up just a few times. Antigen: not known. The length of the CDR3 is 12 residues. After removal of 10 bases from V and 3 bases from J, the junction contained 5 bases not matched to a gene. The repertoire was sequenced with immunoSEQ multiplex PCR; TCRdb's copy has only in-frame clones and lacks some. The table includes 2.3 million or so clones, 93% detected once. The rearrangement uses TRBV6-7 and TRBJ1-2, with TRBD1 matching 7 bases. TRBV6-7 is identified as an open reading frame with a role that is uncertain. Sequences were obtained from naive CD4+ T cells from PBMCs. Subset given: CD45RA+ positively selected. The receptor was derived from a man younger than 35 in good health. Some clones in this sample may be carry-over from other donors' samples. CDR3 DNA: TGTGCCAACAGACAGGGCCACTATGGCTACACCTTC. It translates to CANRQGHYGYTF.